Each of the 13 T cell receptor beta chains below was sequenced from the same sample in a study of blood T cell repertoires in COVID-19. Clones were sequenced by immunoSEQ multiplex PCR, and TCRdb holds only the in-frame ones, with some missing. The top ten clones hold approximately 14% of a sample with around 170,000 clones, around 80% of them seen once. The sample taken for sequencing was peripheral blood. These receptors were collected from a man aged 30 to 45 with active or convalescent COVID-19.

The rearrangement links TRBV27 to TRBJ2-7; D gene unclear. V lost 3 bases and J lost 0, with 9 bases in between. CDR1 and CDR2 from the germline V gene are MNHEY and SMNVEV (reference sequence). CDR3 length: 14 residues. CDR3 sequence reads: CASSFAGSSYEQYF. The CDR3, as DNA: TGTGCCAGCAGTTTTGCAGGATCCTCCTACGAGCAGTACTTC.

The chain joins TRBV6-5 to TRBJ2-5, with D tentatively TRBD2 (5 bases). In germline, CDR1 is MNHEY, CDR2 SVGAGI. Trimming pared 4 bases from V and 4 bases from J, leaving 13 bases between. The CDR3 has 14 residues. The CDR3 protein is CASSWTDSIETQYF. Written as DNA, the CDR3 is TGTGCCAGCAGTTGGACGGACTCCATAGAGACCCAGTACTTC.

V usage is TRBV7-2 and J usage is TRBJ1-1; no clear D gene. The CDR3 totals 15 residues. V lost 3 bases and J 0 bases, leaving 11 bases between the germline ends. The germline V gene has CDR1 SGHTA and CDR2 FQGNSA. CDR3 amino acids: CASSLWQTMNTEAFF. The CDR3 DNA reads TGTGCCAGCAGCTTGTGGCAGACTATGAACACTGAAGCTTTCTTT.

CDR3 DNA sequence: TGTGCCAGCATCCTCGGCGGGGGGGCCTCCTACGAGCAGTACGTC. It specifies CASILGGGASYEQYV. The chain has TRBV6-5 and TRBJ2-7, with TRBD2 matching over 9 bases. CDR3 length: 15 residues. V trimming: 7 bases; J trimming: 0 bases; junction bases outside the gene matches: 7. Germline V CDR1 and CDR2: MNHEY, SVGAGI.

J is TRBJ2-2 and V is TRBV10-3; 9 bases match TRBD1. This CDR3 spans 15 amino acids. The germline V gene has CDR1 ENHRY and CDR2 SYGVKD. J gave up 5 bases and V 3 bases, and 4 bases lay outside the gene matches. This chain's CDR3 is CAISDEGQGTGELFF. CDR3 nucleotide sequence: TGTGCCATCAGTGATGAAGGACAGGGGACCGGGGAGCTGTTTTTT.

V gene TRBV10-1 combines with J gene TRBJ2-2, with D possibly TRBD2 on 5 matching bases. Germline V gene sequence: CDR1 WNHNN, CDR2 SYGVQD (reference sequence). V shed 3 bases and J shed 1 base, with 12 bases lying between them. This CDR3 contains 16 residues. The CDR3 DNA reads TGCGCCAGCAGTGATAGCCGGGGTCTGAACACCGGGGAGCTGTTTTTT. It codes for CASSDSRGLNTGELFF.

Here the CDR3 reads CASSLVSGVGDEQFF. CDR3 coding DNA: TGTGCCAGCAGCTTGGTATCAGGGGTTGGCGATGAGCAGTTCTTC. V usage is TRBV5-8 and J usage is TRBJ2-1; tentative D call: TRBD1 (6 bases). CDR1 and CDR2 from the germline V gene are SGHTS and YDEGEE. The ends were cut back, 0 bases at V and 8 bases at J, with 15 bases in the middle. There are 15 residues in the CDR3.

As to this clone: Other DNA sequences within the sample encode an identical CDR3. The chain uses TRBV11-3 and TRBJ2-7, with D possibly TRBD2 on 5 matching bases. The CDR3 loop spans 11 amino acids. Germline CDR1 is SGHNT and CDR2 is YENEEA. Trimming removed 6 bases from V and 4 bases from J, with 7 bases in between. The CDR3 sequence is CASSRGYEQYF. CDR3 DNA: TGTGCCAGCAGTAGAGGGTACGAGCAGTACTTC.

This chain links TRBV5-4 with TRBJ1-1, with D possibly being TRBD1 (6 bases). This CDR3 contains 14 residues. Trimming left V 2 bases short and J 0 bases short, with 8 bases between. The germline CDR1 and CDR2 sequences are SGHNT and YYREEE (reference sequence). Written as DNA, the CDR3 is TGTGCCAGCAGCTTTACAGGGCTGAACACTGAAGCTTTCTTT. It codes for CASSFTGLNTEAFF.

The V call is TRBV9, the J call TRBJ2-7, with TRBD1 as a possible D gene (6 bases). This CDR3 spans 15 amino acids. V was trimmed by 4 bases and J by 5 bases, leaving 19 bases between them. Per germline, CDR1 SGDLS and CDR2 YYNGEE. CDR3 residues: CASSPSTGIIDEQYF. The CDR3 DNA is TGTGCCAGCAGCCCCAGCACAGGGATCATAGACGAGCAGTACTTC. Filled out from reference TRBV9 and TRBJ2-7, the complete variable domain reads DSGVTQTPKHLITATGQRVTLRCSPRSGDLSVYWYQQSLDQGLQFLIQYYNGEERAKGNILERFSAQQFPDLHSELNLSSLELGDSALYFCASSPSTGIIDEQYFGPGTRLTVT.

V is TRBV7-2 and J is TRBJ1-2, with D hard to call. CDR3 length equals 13 residues. V was trimmed by 4 bases and J by 6 bases, leaving 12 bases between them. In germline, CDR1 is SGHTA, CDR2 FQGNSA. The CDR3: CASSSGRIHGYTF. The CDR3 DNA sequence: TGTGCCAGCAGCTCCGGCAGGATCCATGGCTACACCTTC.

This clone was recorded only once. The J gene is TRBJ1-2, the V gene TRBV10-3, with TRBD1 identical over 9 bases. CDR1 ENHRY and CDR2 SYGVKD come from the germline V gene. V was pared by 6 bases and J by 1 base, with 9 bases of the junction left unmatched. The CDR3 totals 16 residues. The CDR3 DNA follows: TGTGCCATCAGGGAAACAGGGGGCTCGAATAACTATGGCTACACCTTC. Its protein is CAIRETGGSNNYGYTF.

The chain is built from TRBV11-3 and TRBJ2-1; 11 bases line up with TRBD2. V trimming: 5 bases; J trimming: 6 bases; junction bases outside the gene matches: 3. Germline V gives CDR1 SGHNT, CDR2 YENEEA. The CDR3 runs to 14 residues. The CDR3 sequence: CASSPGLAVNEQFF. The CDR3 DNA reads as TGTGCCAGCAGCCCGGGACTAGCGGTCAATGAGCAGTTCTTC.